This passage covers 12 T cell receptor beta chains from one sample sequenced in a study of blood T cell repertoires in COVID-19. The protocol was immunoSEQ multiplex PCR, while the TCRdb copy is restricted to in-frame clones and leaves out a portion. The repertoire holds around 130,000 clones, 75% to 80% seen once, with roughly 7.3% in the top ten. Material: peripheral blood. Source of these receptors: a human donor in a cohort sampled during active COVID-19.

The V call is TRBV7-2, the J call TRBJ2-7, with TRBD2 identical over 8 bases. The germline CDR1 and CDR2 sequences are SGHTA and FQGNSA. Unmatched junction bases numbered 7, after V lost 4 bases and J lost 5 bases. The CDR3 runs 14 residues. CDR3 loop: CASSSGLVTHEQYF. The CDR3 region has the DNA TGTGCCAGCAGCTCGGGACTAGTAACGCACGAGCAGTACTTC.

CDR3 sequence: CASSSDSQEGYTF. Here the CDR3 DNA reads TGTGCCAGCAGTTCGGACAGTCAAGAGGGCTACACCTTC. The V gene is TRBV6-2 or TRBV6-3, the J gene TRBJ1-2; possibly TRBD1 for D (6 bases). Trimming cost V 4 bases and J 8 bases, with 14 bases left between them. Germline CDR1 and CDR2: MNHEY and SVGEGT. This CDR3 has 13 residues.

V usage is TRBV2 and J usage is TRBJ2-2, with D unclear. V gave up 1 base and J gave up 1 base, with 4 bases separating them. Germline V lookup: CDR1 SNHLY, CDR2 FYNNEI. The CDR3 runs to 14 residues. The CDR3 sequence: CASSEGRNTGELFF. The DNA of the CDR3 is TGTGCCAGCAGTGAAGGCAGGAACACCGGGGAGCTGTTTTTT. The variable domain in full, with the rest retrieved from reference TRBV2 and TRBJ2-2, is EPEVTQTPSHQVTQMGQEVILRCVPISNHLYFYWYRQILGQKVEFLVSFYNNEISEKSEIFDDQFSVERPDGSNFTLKIRSTKLEDSAMYFCASSEGRNTGELFFGEGSRLTVL.

This clone has just one count. The chain is built from TRBV3-1 (or the pseudogene TRBV3-2) and TRBJ1-1; a possible D gene is TRBD1 (5 bases). The CDR3 is 15 residues long. Germline CDR1 and CDR2: LGHDT and YNNKEL (reference sequence). The V and J ends lost 3 bases and 0 bases respectively, with 11 bases between them. The CDR3 reads CASSQGGILNTEAFF. The CDR3, as DNA: TGTGCCAGCAGCCAGGGGGGGATCTTGAACACTGAAGCTTTCTTT.

This chain uses TRBV2 with TRBJ1-4; the D gene is possibly TRBD1 (5 bases). This CDR3 is 15 amino acids long. Germline V lookup: CDR1 SNHLY, CDR2 FYNNEI. V lost 6 bases and J 5 bases, leaving 16 bases between the germline ends. The CDR3 here is CASRGWARVNEKLFF. CDR3 coding DNA: TGTGCCAGCAGGGGTTGGGCCAGGGTGAATGAAAAACTGTTTTTT.

V usage is TRBV9 and J usage is TRBJ2-7; tentatively, D is TRBD2 (6 bases). Looked up from germline, CDR1 is SGDLS and CDR2 is YYNGEE. There are 15 residues in the CDR3. Deletions cut 4 bases from V and 3 bases from J, with 17 bases between. The CDR3 loop is CASSTGGARRYEQYF. CDR3 nucleotide sequence: TGTGCCAGCAGCACCGGGGGAGCCCGTCGCTACGAGCAGTACTTC.

This chain uses TRBV7-8 with TRBJ2-7; 9 bases align to TRBD2. With 3 bases clipped from V and 5 bases from J, the junction kept 5 bases outside the gene matches. The germline V gene encodes CDR1 SGHVS and CDR2 FQNEAQ. This CDR3 comprises 14 residues. The chain's CDR3 is CASSFDSGRNEQYF. CDR3 DNA: TGTGCCAGCAGCTTCGATAGCGGGAGAAACGAGCAGTACTTC. Full variable domain (outside the CDR3, taken from reference TRBV7-8 and TRBJ2-7): GAGVSQSPRYKVAKRGQDVALRCDPISGHVSLFWYQQALGQGPEFLTYFQNEAQLDKSGLPSDRFFAERPEGSVSTLKIQRTQQEDSAVYLCASSFDSGRNEQYFGPGTRLTVT.

A single count supports this clone. This chain connects TRBV4-1 to TRBJ2-7; 10 bases align to TRBD1. Per germline, CDR1 MGHRA and CDR2 YSYEKL. The CDR3 is 16 amino acids. With V trimmed by 0 bases and J by 1 base, 3 bases remained unmatched. For the CDR3, the DNA is TGCGCCAGCAGCCAAGATCCGGGACAGGGGTCCTACGAGCAGTACTTC. Its translation: CASSQDPGQGSYEQYF.

This clone was counted only a few times. The gene calls are TRBV25-1 and TRBJ1-1; 11 bases are a match to TRBD1. V lost 8 bases, J lost 8 bases, and 1 base stayed unmatched. CDR3 size: 11 residues. Germline lookup yields CDR1 MGHDK and CDR2 SYGVNS. The CDR3: CASRTGGEAFF. Written as DNA, the CDR3 is TGTGCCAGCCGGACAGGGGGCGAAGCTTTCTTT.

This clone showed up just once. The chain is built from TRBV6-1 and TRBJ2-7; D perhaps matches TRBD1 (6 bases). Germline V lookup: CDR1 MNHNS, CDR2 SASEGT. Trimming took off 2 bases at V and 4 bases at J, with 12 bases between the two ends. This CDR3 is built from 14 residues. CDR3 in amino acids: CASSELDSLYEQYF. The CDR3 bases are TGTGCCAGCAGTGAACTGGACAGTTTATACGAGCAGTACTTC.

V gene TRBV5-6 combines with J gene TRBJ1-1, with TRBD1 matching 8 bases. The CDR3 spans 14 residues. Germline V gene lookup returns CDR1 SGHDT and CDR2 YYEEEE. V gave up 4 bases and J gave up 11 bases; unmatched junction bases: 13. This CDR3 reads CASSPVQGAGLAFF. The CDR3 DNA is TGTGCCAGCAGCCCGGTTCAGGGGGCGGGTTTGGCTTTCTTT.

This chain connects TRBV11-2 to TRBJ1-4; 11 bases are a match to TRBD1. In germline, CDR1 is SGHAT, CDR2 FQNNGV. The ends lost 3 bases at V and 7 bases at J; junction bases unmatched: 13. The CDR3 is 18 residues long. Here the CDR3 reads CASSLGGQGANIGEKLFF. For the CDR3, the DNA is TGTGCCAGCAGCTTGGGAGGACAGGGGGCTAACATTGGTGAAAAACTGTTTTTT.